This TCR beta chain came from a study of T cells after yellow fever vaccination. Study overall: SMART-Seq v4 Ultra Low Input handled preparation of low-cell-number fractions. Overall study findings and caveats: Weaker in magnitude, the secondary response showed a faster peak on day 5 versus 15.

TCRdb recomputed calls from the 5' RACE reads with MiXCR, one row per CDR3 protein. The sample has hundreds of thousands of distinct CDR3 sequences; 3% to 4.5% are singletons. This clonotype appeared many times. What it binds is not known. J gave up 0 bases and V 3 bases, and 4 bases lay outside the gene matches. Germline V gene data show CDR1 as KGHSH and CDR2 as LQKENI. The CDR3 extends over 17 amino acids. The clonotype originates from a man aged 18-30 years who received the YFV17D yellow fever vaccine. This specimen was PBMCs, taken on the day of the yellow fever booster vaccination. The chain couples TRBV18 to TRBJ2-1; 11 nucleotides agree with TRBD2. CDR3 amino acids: CASSPSSGGSSYNEQFF. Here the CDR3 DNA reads TGTGCCAGCTCACCGTCTAGCGGGGGGTCCTCCTACAATGAGCAGTTCTTC.